This is a list of T cell receptor beta chains from one sample in a study of cytomegalovirus exposure and HLA in healthy donors. Data came from immunoSEQ multiplex PCR; TCRdb stores just in-frame clones and leaves some out. The data show over 200,000 clones, about 89% seen once. Sequencing was performed on PBMCs. Receptor source: a woman aged 18 to 35 in good health and CMV-seronegative. Both conserved end residues are part of each CDR3. The D gene is left open where the match is weak. Clone size is not always given. Where it is, it says once, few, many or a class for expanded clones.

V,D,size,J,CDR3,DNA
TRBV10-2,TRBD1,-,TRBJ2-7,CASRRQGAYEQYF,TGCGCCAGCAGGAGACAGGGGGCATACGAGCAGTACTTC
TRBV18,TRBD1,-,TRBJ2-3,CASSRRTGDTDTQYF,TGTGCCAGCTCACGAAGGACAGGGGACACAGATACGCAGTATTTT
TRBV9,-,-,TRBJ1-1,CASSVGVLGPNTEAFF,TGTGCCAGCAGCGTAGGGGTATTGGGCCCGAACACTGAAGCTTTCTTT
TRBV18,TRBD1,-,TRBJ1-2,CASSPQSTGADYGYTF,TGTGCCAGCTCACCACAGTCGACAGGGGCGGACTATGGCTACACCTTC
TRBV5-1,-,-,TRBJ1-2,CASSLVVGAGGYTF,TGCGCCAGCAGCTTGGTAGTAGGGGCTGGTGGCTACACCTTC
TRBV19,-,few,TRBJ1-2,CAGHSEDYGYTF,TGTGCCGGACATTCGGAAGACTATGGCTACACCTTC
TRBV29-1,-,-,TRBJ1-4,CSARRGEKLFF,TGCAGCGCCCGAAGGGGGGAAAAACTGTTTTTT
TRBV7-3,TRBD2,-,TRBJ2-7,CASSLRAGDSYEQYF,TGTGCCAGCAGCTTAAGGGCGGGAGACTCCTACGAGCAGTACTTC
TRBV7-9,-,-,TRBJ2-7,CASSPFTDVGEQYF,TGTGCCAGCAGCCCTTTCACCGATGTCGGGGAGCAGTACTTC
TRBV25-1,-,-,TRBJ1-5,CASSDPTGLDQPQHF,TGTGCCAGCAGTGATCCCACAGGGTTGGATCAGCCCCAGCATTTT
TRBV4-3,TRBD2,-,TRBJ2-3,CASSQKLAGLTDTQYF,TGCGCCAGCAGCCAAAAACTAGCGGGGCTGACAGATACGCAGTATTTT
TRBV5-5,-,-,TRBJ1-3,CASSLTSSGNTIYF,TGTGCCAGCAGCTTGACCAGCTCTGGAAACACCATATATTTT
TRBV7-8,TRBD1,once,TRBJ2-7,CASSLDRAAREQYF,TGTGCCAGCAGCTTGGACAGGGCCGCCCGCGAGCAGTACTTC
TRBV4-3,TRBD1,-,TRBJ1-2,CASSQDYQGAANYGYTF,TGCGCCAGCAGCCAAGATTACCAGGGGGCGGCTAACTATGGCTACACCTTC
TRBV4-2,TRBD1,-,TRBJ1-5,CASSQDWTGGGQPQHF,TGTGCCAGCAGCCAAGATTGGACAGGGGGAGGTCAGCCCCAGCATTTT